This T cell receptor beta chain was sequenced in a study of T cell repertoires in aging, cancer and after chemotherapy. Overall study context: Over several months to years, re-sampled healthy donor repertoires clearly shared clones.

For this clonotype: Antigen unknown.

TCR beta rearrangements were amplified from peripheral blood genomic DNA. TRB rearrangements spanning V, D and J were amplified using mixed TRB-A/B primers. In TCRdb, the multiplex PCR reads were re-called with MiXCR into one record per CDR3 protein. Of some 10,000 distinct CDR3 sequences listed, roughly 40% are singletons. The study, taken as a whole, reports: In cancer patients, declining TCR diversity with age involved lost richness and lost evenness. These repertoire data do not allow conclusions about immunological memory after chemotherapy. Untreated cancer patients had significantly lower blood TCR diversity than age-matched healthy donors.

The CDR3 loop spans 15 amino acids. Germline-derived CDR1 and CDR2 are KGHSH and LQKENI. The J segment lost 2 bases and the V segment lost 2 bases, leaving 4 bases of the junction unmatched. The sequenced sample was blood. The clonotype comes from a human donor in good health. This rearrangement joins TRBV18 to TRBJ2-5, with 8 bases aligning to TRBD2. The CDR3 sequence is CASSPGPGGQETQYF. The CDR3 DNA reads as TGTGCCAGCTCACCAGGACCGGGAGGGCAAGAGACCCAGTACTTC.